The 4 T cell receptor beta chains below were found in one sample sequenced in a study of metastatic and nonmetastatic thyroid tumors. The entire patient cohort was treatment-naive prior to thyroid surgery. TCRdb called clones again from the PCR reads with MiXCR. Of around 21,000 clones listed, 35% to 45% are singletons. Sequencing input: tumor tissue. These receptors came from a female donor with papillary thyroid cancer or a benign thyroid nodule (not recorded which). Some clones in this sample may be carry-over from other donors' samples.

J is TRBJ2-7 and V is TRBV12-3 or TRBV12-4, with unresolved D. Trimming cost V 3 bases and J 6 bases, with 6 bases left between them. The CDR3 runs 11 residues. In nucleotides, the CDR3 is TGTGCCAGCAGTTTGAGAGGCGAGCAGTACTTC. Residues: CASSLRGEQYF.

V is TRBV3-1 and J is TRBJ2-7, with D unresolved. CDR3 size: 12 residues. The germline gives CDR1 LGHDT, CDR2 YNNKEL (reference sequence). Trimming removed 2 bases at V and 6 bases at J, with 8 bases between. The CDR3 DNA is TGTGCCAGCAGCCAAATAGGGCCCGAGCAGTACTTC. It codes for CASSQIGPEQYF.

The chain is built from TRBV20-1 and TRBJ2-7, with 9 bases identical to TRBD1. The CDR3 extends over 15 amino acids. The germline V gene has CDR1 DFQATT and CDR2 SNEGSKA (reference sequence). V dropped 5 bases and J dropped 0; count of bases not matched to a gene: 8. This chain's CDR3 is CSASDRGSGSYEQYF. CDR3 DNA: TGCAGTGCTTCGGACAGGGGTTCGGGCTCCTACGAGCAGTACTTC.

The CDR3 region has the DNA TGTGCCAGCAGTGAAGCGTACAATGCCGGAGTTCCCTCCCAGCATTTT. Its protein is CASSEAYNAGVPSQHF. This chain joins TRBV6-1 and TRBJ1-5; unclear D gene. This CDR3 has 16 amino acids. The V end was cut by 0 bases, the J end by 11 bases, with 20 bases between. Germline values: CDR1 MNHNS, CDR2 SASEGT.